This is a list of T cell receptor beta chains from one sample in a study of regulatory T cells in long-lasting Graves disease. MiXCR, run by TCRdb on the multiplex PCR reads, gives a single entry per CDR3 protein. This sample has over 500,000 distinct CDR3 sequences; less than 20% occur once, and the top ten carry under 20%. This sample was also put to use in a study of T cells in Graves' hyperthyroidism and ophthalmopathy.

Sequenced material: peripheral blood mononuclear cells (PBMCs), taken at new diagnosis, from a patient treated with antithyroid drugs. The receptors were gathered from a woman aged 25 to 45 with Graves disease. Each CDR3 is given with its conserved first and last residue.

v_gene,j_gene,CDR3aa
TRBV24-1,TRBJ2-5,CATSDGETQYF
TRBV5-6,TRBJ2-5,CASSLAGRGQETQYF
TRBV15,TRBJ2-5,CATSRDSLGLETQYF
TRBV7-9,TRBJ1-2,CASSLTTGLGGYTF
TRBV27,TRBJ1-6,CASSSVHNSPLHF
TRBV7-8,TRBJ2-7,CASSQRLVAGDREQYF
TRBV30,TRBJ1-2,CAWSVRAGSGGYTF
TRBV5-6,TRBJ1-2,CASSFSPGVNYGYTF
TRBV28,TRBJ2-7,CASSLLAEQYF
TRBV7-6,TRBJ2-7,CASSLMLGKNKETYEQYF
TRBV27,TRBJ1-5,CASGVRRDRGQPQHF
TRBV29-1,TRBJ2-2,CSVEKQTGELFF
TRBV28,TRBJ2-7,CASWSKSLTTYEQYF
TRBV20-1,TRBJ2-7,CSAGGYSYEQYF
TRBV6-5,TRBJ2-2,CASSYGRQVRSQELFF
TRBV27,TRBJ2-7,CASSPTLDRAELGPYEQYF